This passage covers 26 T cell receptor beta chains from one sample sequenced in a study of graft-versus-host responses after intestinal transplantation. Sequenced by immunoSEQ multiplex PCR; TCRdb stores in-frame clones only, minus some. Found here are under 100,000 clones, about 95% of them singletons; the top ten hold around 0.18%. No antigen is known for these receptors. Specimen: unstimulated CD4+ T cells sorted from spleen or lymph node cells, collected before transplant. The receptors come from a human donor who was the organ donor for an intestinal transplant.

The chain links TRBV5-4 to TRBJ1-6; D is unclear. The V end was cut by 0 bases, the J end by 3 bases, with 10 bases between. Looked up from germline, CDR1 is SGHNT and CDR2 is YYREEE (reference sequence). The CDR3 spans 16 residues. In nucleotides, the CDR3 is TGTGCCAGCAGCTTGGACGCGGCGAACTATAATTCACCCCTCCACTTT. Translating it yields CASSLDAANYNSPLHF.

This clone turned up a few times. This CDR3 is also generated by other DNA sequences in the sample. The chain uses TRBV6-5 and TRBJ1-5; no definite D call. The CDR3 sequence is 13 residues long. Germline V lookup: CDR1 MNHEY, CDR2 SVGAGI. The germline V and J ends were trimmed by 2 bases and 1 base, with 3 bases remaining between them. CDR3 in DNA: TGTGCCAGCAGTTACGACAGCAATCAGCCCCAGCATTTT. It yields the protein CASSYDSNQPQHF.

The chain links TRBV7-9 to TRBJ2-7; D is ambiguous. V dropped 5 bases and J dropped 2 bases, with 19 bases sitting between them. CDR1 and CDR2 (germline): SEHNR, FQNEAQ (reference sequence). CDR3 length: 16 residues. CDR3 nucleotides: TGTGCCAGCAGCCTAGGGTACGAGACGGTACCCTACGAGCAGTACTTC. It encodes CASSLGYETVPYEQYF. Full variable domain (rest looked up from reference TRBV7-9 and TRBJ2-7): DTGVSQNPRHKITKRGQNVTFRCDPISEHNRLYWYRQTLGQGPEFLTYFQNEAQLEKSRLLSDRFSAERPKGSFSTLEIQRTEQGDSAMYLCASSLGYETVPYEQYFGPGTRLTVT.

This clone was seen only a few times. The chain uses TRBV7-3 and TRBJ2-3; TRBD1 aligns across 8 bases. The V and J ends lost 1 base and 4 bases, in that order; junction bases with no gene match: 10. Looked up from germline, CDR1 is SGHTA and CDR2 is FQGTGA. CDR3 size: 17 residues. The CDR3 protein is CASSLNSQGAGADTQYF. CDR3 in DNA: TGTGCCAGCAGCTTAAATAGTCAGGGGGCAGGGGCAGATACGCAGTATTTT. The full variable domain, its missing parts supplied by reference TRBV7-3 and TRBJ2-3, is GAGVSQTPSNKVTEKGKYVELRCDPISGHTALYWYRQSLGQGPEFLIYFQGTGAADDSGLPNDRFFAVRPEGSVSTLKIQRTERGDSAVYLCASSLNSQGAGADTQYFGPGTRLTVL.

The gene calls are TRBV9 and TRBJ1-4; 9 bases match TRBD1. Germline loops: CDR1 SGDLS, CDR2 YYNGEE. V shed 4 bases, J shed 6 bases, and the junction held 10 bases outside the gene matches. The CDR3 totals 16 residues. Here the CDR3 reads CASSLGTGRLDEKLFF. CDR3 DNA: TGTGCCAGCAGCCTCGGGACAGGGAGGTTGGATGAAAAACTGTTTTTT. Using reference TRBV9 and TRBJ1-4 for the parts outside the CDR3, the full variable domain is DSGVTQTPKHLITATGQRVTLRCSPRSGDLSVYWYQQSLDQGLQFLIQYYNGEERAKGNILERFSAQQFPDLHSELNLSSLELGDSALYFCASSLGTGRLDEKLFFGSGTQLSVL.

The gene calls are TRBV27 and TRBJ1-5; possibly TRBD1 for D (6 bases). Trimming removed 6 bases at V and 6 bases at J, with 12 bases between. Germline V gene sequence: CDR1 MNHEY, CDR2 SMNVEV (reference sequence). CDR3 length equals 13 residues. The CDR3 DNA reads TGTGCCAGCAGCTACAGGGAGGGTCAGCCCCAGCATTTT. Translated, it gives CASSYREGQPQHF.

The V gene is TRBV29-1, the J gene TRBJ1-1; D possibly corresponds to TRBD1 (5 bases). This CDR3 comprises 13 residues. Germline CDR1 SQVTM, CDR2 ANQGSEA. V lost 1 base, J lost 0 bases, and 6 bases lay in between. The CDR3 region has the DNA TGCAGCGTTGAAGGACAGATGAACACTGAAGCTTTCTTT. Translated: CSVEGQMNTEAFF.

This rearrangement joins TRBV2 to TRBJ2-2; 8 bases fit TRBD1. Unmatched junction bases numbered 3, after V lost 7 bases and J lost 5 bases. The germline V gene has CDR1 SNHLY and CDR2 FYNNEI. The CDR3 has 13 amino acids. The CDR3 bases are TGTGCCAGCACCAGGGGGCATACCGGGGAGCTGTTTTTT. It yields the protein CASTRGHTGELFF. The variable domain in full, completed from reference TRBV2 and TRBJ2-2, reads EPEVTQTPSHQVTQMGQEVILRCVPISNHLYFYWYRQILGQKVEFLVSFYNNEISEKSEIFDDQFSVERPDGSNFTLKIRSTKLEDSAMYFCASTRGHTGELFFGEGSRLTVL.

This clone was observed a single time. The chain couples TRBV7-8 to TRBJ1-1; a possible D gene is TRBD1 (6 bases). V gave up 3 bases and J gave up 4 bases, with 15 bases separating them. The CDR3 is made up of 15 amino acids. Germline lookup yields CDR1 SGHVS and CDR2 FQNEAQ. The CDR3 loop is CASSFQQGLGTEAFF. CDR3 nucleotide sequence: TGTGCCAGCAGCTTCCAACAGGGACTGGGCACTGAAGCTTTCTTT.

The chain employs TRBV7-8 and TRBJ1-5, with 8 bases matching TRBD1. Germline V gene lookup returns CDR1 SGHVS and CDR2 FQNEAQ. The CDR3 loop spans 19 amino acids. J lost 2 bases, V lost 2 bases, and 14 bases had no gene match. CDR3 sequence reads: CASSLRGSPGQGGNQPQHF. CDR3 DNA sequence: TGTGCCAGCAGCTTAAGGGGTTCCCCAGGACAGGGAGGCAATCAGCCCCAGCATTTT. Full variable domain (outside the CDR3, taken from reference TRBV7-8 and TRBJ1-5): GAGVSQSPRYKVAKRGQDVALRCDPISGHVSLFWYQQALGQGPEFLTYFQNEAQLDKSGLPSDRFFAERPEGSVSTLKIQRTQQEDSAVYLCASSLRGSPGQGGNQPQHFGDGTRLSIL.

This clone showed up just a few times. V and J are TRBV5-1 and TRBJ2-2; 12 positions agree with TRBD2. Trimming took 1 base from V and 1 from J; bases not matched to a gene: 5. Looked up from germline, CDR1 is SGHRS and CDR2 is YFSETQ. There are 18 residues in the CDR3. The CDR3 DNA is TGCGCCAGCAGCTTGCTACTAGCGGGGGGATTGAACACCGGGGAGCTGTTTTTT. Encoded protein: CASSLLLAGGLNTGELFF. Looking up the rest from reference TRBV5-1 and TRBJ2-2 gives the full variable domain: KAGVTQTPRYLIKTRGQQVTLSCSPISGHRSVSWYQQTPGQGLQFLFEYFSETQRNKGNFPGRFSGRQFSNSRSEMNVSTLELGDSALYLCASSLLLAGGLNTGELFFGEGSRLTVL.

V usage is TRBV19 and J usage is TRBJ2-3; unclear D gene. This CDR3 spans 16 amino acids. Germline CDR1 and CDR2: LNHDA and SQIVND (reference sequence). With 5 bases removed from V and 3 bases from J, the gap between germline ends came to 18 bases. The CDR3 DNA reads TGTGCCAGTAGTTCCCAGACGAGCCGACAAACAGATACGCAGTATTTT. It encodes CASSSQTSRQTDTQYF.

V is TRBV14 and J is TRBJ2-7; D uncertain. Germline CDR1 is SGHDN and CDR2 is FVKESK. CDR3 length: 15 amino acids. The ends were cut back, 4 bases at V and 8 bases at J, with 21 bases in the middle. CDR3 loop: CASSPTNSQPRQQYF. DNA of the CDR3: TGTGCCAGCAGCCCCACGAACAGCCAACCTCGACAGCAGTACTTC.

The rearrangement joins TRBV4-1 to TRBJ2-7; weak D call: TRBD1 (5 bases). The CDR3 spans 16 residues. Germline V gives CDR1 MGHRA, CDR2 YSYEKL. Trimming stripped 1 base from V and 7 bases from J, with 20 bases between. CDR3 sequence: CASSQVSQDLGWEQYF. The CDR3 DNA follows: TGCGCCAGCAGCCAAGTCTCACAGGACCTAGGCTGGGAGCAGTACTTC.

CDR3 bases: TGTGCCAGCAGCTCCGGGACAGGCGCCTACGAGCAGTACTTC. Its protein product is CASSSGTGAYEQYF. J is TRBJ2-7 and V is TRBV11-2; TRBD1 aligns across 8 bases. Losses at the gene ends were 4 bases for V and 2 bases for J; bases not matched to a gene: 4. CDR1 SGHAT and CDR2 FQNNGV come from the germline V gene. The CDR3 length is 14 residues.

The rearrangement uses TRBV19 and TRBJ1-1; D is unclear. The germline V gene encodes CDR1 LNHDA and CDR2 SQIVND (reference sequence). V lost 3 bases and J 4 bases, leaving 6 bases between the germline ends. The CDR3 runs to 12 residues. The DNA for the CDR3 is TGTGCCAGTAGTATCGCCGGCACTGAAGCTTTCTTT. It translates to CASSIAGTEAFF.

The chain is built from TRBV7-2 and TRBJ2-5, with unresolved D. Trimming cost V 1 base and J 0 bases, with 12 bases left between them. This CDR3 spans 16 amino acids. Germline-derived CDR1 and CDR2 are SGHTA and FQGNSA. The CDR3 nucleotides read TGTGCCAGCAGCTTAGTTCAGCTCCCCAACCAAGAGACCCAGTACTTC. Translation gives CASSLVQLPNQETQYF.

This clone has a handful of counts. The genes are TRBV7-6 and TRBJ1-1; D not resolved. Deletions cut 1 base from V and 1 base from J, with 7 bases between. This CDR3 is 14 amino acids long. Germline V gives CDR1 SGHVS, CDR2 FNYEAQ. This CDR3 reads CASSLGRSNTEAFF. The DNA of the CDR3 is TGTGCCAGCAGCTTAGGGAGGTCGAACACTGAAGCTTTCTTT.

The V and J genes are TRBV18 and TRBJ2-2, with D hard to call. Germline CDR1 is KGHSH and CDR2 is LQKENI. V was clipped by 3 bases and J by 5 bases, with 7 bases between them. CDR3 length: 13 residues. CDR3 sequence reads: CASSPTRTGELFF. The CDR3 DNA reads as TGTGCCAGCTCACCGACACGGACCGGGGAGCTGTTTTTT.

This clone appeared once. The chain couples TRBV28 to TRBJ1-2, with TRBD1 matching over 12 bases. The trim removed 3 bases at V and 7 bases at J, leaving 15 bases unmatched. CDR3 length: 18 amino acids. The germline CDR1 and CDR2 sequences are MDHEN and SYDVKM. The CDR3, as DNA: TGTGCCAGCAGTTTCCCCGGCGCCGTGGGACAGGGGGCCGGTGGCTACACCTTC. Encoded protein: CASSFPGAVGQGAGGYTF.

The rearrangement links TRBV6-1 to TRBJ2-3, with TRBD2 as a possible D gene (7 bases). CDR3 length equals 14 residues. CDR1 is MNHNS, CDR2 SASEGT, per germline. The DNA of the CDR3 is TGTGCTTCTGGGGAGGGGGGGGCGGTGGATACGCAGTATTTT. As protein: CASGEGGAVDTQYF.

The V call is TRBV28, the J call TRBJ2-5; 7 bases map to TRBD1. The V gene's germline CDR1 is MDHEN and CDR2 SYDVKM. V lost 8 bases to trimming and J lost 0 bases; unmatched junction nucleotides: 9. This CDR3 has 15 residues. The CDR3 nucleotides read TGTGCCAGCTTTAGGACAGGCCTCAACCAAGAGACCCAGTACTTC. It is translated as CASFRTGLNQETQYF.

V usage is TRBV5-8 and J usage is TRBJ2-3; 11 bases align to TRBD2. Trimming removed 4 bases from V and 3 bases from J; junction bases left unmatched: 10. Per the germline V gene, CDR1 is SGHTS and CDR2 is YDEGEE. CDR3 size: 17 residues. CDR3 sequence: CASSRLWASGGTDTQYF. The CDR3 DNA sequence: TGTGCCAGCAGCCGCCTTTGGGCTAGCGGGGGGACAGATACGCAGTATTTT.

CDR3 coding DNA: TGTGCCAGCAGCCCACAGAGCTCTGGAAACACCATATATTTT. Encoded protein: CASSPQSSGNTIYF. V gene TRBV9 combines with J gene TRBJ1-3; D gene unclear. Germline V gives CDR1 SGDLS, CDR2 YYNGEE. V was pared by 4 bases and J by 0 bases, with 8 bases between. This CDR3 region has 14 residues.

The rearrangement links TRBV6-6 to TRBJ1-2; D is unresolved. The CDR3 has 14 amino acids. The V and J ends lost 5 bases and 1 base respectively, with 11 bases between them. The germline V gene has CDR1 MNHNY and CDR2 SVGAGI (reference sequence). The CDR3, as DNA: TGTGCCAGCAGTATGAGGTCCGGTAACTATGGCTACACCTTC. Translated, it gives CASSMRSGNYGYTF.

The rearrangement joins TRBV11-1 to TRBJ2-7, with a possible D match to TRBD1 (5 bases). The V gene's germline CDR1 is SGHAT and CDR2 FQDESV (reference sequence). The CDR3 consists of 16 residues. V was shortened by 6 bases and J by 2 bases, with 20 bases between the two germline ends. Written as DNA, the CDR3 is TGTGCCAGCAGTAACCGGCCGCAGGGTATGACCTACGAGCAGTACTTC. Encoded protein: CASSNRPQGMTYEQYF.